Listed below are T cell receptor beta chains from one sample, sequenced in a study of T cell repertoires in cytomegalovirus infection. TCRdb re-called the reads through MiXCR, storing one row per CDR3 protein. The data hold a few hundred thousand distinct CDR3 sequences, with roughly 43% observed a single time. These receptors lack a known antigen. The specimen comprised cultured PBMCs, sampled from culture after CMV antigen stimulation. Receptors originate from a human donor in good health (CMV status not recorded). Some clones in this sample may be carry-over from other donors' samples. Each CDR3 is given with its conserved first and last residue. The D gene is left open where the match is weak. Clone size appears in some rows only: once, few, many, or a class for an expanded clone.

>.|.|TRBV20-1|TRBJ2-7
TGCAGTGCTAGAGATATGGGGGGGCCCTACGAGCAGTACTTC
CSARDMGGPYEQYF
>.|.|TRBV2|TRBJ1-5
TGTGCCAGCAGTTCAGGAAGGGGCCCTCAGCCCCAGCATTTT
CASSSGRGPQPQHF
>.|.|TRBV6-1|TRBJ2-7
TGTGCCAGCAGCCAAAAGACTGGACCAGCGGGCGAGCAGTACTTC
CASSQKTGPAGEQYF
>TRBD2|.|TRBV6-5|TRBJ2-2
TGTGCCAGCCGTCCTGGACTAGCGGTGAACACCGGGGAGCTGTTTTTT
CASRPGLAVNTGELFF
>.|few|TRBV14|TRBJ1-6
TGTGCCAGCAGCCAAGATTATGGGTACTCCTCACCCCTCCACTTT
CASSQDYGYSSPLHF
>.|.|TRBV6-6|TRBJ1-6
TGTGCCAGCAGTTACAATATATTCGGCAAGGCTAATTCACCCCTCCACTTT
CASSYNIFGKANSPLHF
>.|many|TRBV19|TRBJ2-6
TGTGCCAGTAGCGACGGGGGTTTTGGGGCCAACGTCCTGACTTTC
CASSDGGFGANVLTF
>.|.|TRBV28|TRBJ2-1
TGTGCCAGCAGTTTACGGGACGGCAGCTCCTACAATGAGCAGTTCTTC
CASSLRDGSSYNEQFF
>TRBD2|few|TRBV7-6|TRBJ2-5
TGTGCCAGCAGCTTAATGGGCGGGGGGGCCGGAGAGACCCAGTACTTC
CASSLMGGGAGETQYF
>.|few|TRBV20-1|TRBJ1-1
TGCAGTGCCCTCCAAGGGGGGAGATTGAACACTGAAGCTTTCTTT
CSALQGGRLNTEAFF
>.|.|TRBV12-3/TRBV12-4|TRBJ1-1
TGTGCCAGCAGTTTTAACGAGGACACTGAAGCTTTCTTT
CASSFNEDTEAFF
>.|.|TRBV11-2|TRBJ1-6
TGTGCCAGCAGCTTAGTCTGGCGGGATTCACCCCTCCACTTT
CASSLVWRDSPLHF
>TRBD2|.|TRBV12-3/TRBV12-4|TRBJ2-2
TGTGCCAGCAGTGAACTAGCGGGCTGGACCGGGGAGCTGTTTTTT
CASSELAGWTGELFF
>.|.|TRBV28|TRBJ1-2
TGTGCCAGCTCCAGACGGATAGACTATTTTTCCTTCTTC
CASSRRIDYFSFF
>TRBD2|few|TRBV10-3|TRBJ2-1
TGTGCCTCATCCGGGACTAGCGCCAATGAGCAGTTCTTC
CASSGTSANEQFF
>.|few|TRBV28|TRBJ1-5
TGTGCCAGCACCCGCGGGCAATATAGCAATCAGCCCCAGCATTTT
CASTRGQYSNQPQHF
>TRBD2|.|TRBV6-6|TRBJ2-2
TGTGCCAGCACGGGCAGCGGGAGGACGGGTGCGGGGGAGCTGTTTTTT
CASTGSGRTGAGELFF
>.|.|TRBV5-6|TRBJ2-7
TGTGCCAGCAGCTCGTTCTTGGACGGCTACGAGCAGTACTTC
CASSSFLDGYEQYF
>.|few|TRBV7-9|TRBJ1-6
TGTGCCAGCAGCCAGCCGGGTAGCGGTTCACCCCTCCACTTT
CASSQPGSGSPLHF
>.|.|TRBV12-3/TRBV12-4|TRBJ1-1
TGTGCCAGCACCCTGGTTGGGGGGAGTGAAGCTTTCTTT
CASTLVGGSEAFF
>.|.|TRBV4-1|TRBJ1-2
TGCGCCAGCAGCATTACTCCGGGCAACCGGCGGGACTTC
CASSITPGNRRDF
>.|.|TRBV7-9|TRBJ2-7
TGTGCCAGCAGCGCCGCGGACAGCTCCTACGAGCAGTACTTC
CASSAADSSYEQYF
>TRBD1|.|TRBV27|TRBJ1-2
TGTGCCAGCAGTAAAACCCGACAGGGTGGCTACACCTTC
CASSKTRQGGYTF
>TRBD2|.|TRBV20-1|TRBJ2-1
TGCAGTGCTAGCGCGCACTCGCCCGGGGGTAGGGAGGGTGAGCAGTTCTTC
CSASAHSPGGREGEQFF
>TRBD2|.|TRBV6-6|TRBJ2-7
TGTGCCAGCAGAATAGCGGGGCTCTACGAGCAGTACTTC
CASRIAGLYEQYF
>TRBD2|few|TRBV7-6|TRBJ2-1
TGTGCCAGCAGCTTAAGTGCTTATCTAGCGGGGGACAATGAGCAGTTCTTC
CASSLSAYLAGDNEQFF
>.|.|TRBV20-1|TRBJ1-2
TGCAGTGCTAGAGAAGGGTTTCGGGGGGCTTGGGGCTACACCTTC
CSAREGFRGAWGYTF
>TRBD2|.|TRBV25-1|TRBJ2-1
TGTGCCAGCAGAGTGACTAGCGGGAATGAGCAGTTCTTC
CASRVTSGNEQFF
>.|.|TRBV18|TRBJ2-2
TGTGCCAGCTCACACATCAAGAACACCGGGGAGCTGTTTTTT
CASSHIKNTGELFF
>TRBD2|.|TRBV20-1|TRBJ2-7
TGCAGTGCTAGAGATTGGCGTCGGAGCGGGGACTCCTACGAGCAGTACTTC
CSARDWRRSGDSYEQYF
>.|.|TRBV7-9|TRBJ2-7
TGTGCCAGCAGCTTAACAGGGTTCTCGCACGAGCAGTACTTC
CASSLTGFSHEQYF
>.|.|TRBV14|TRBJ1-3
TGTGCCAGCAGACCCCTCTTGGCCGGAAACACCATATATTTT
CASRPLLAGNTIYF
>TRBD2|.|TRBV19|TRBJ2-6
TGTGCCAGCGGCTCGGGGGGGGGGTACTCTGGGGCCAACGTCCTGACTTTC
CASGSGGGYSGANVLTF
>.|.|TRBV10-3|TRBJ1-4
TGTGCCATCAGTGAGTCGGCAGAAGCTAATGAAAAACTGTTTTTT
CAISESAEANEKLFF
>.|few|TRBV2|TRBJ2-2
TGTGCCAGCATGGCAGATCCCACCGGGGAGCTGTTTTTT
CASMADPTGELFF
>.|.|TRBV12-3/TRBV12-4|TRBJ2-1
TGTGCCAGCAGTTTTGATCAGCTTCTGAAGTTCTTC
CASSFDQLLKFF
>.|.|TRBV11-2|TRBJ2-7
TGTGCCAGCAGCGCTTCGGCCGAGCAGTACTTC
CASSASAEQYF
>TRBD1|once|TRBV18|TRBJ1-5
TGTGCCAGCTCGGAGACAGGGGGCGCCTATCAGCCCCAGCATTTT
CASSETGGAYQPQHF
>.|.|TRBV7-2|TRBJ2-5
TGTGCCAGCAGCTGGACACACCAAGAGACCCAGTACTTC
CASSWTHQETQYF
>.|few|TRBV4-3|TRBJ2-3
TGCGCCAGCAGCCACCGACCGACTTCTGACGGGAGCCCCGATACGCAGTATTTT
CASSHRPTSDGSPDTQYF
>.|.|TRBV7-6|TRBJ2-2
TGTGCCAGCAGCTTATTCCCCCCTTCTACTGGGGAGCTGTTTTTT
CASSLFPPSTGELFF
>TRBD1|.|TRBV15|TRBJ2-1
TGCGCCACCAGCAGAGGAGGACAGGGGGCATACAATGAGCAGTTCTTC
CATSRGGQGAYNEQFF
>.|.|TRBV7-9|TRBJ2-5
TGTGCCAGCAGGCGACAGGCTCAAGAGACCCAGTACTTC
CASRRQAQETQYF
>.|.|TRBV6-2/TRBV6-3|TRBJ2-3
TGTGCCGCCGCCTCTGGGTTGGCACCCGATACGCAGTATTTT
CAAASGLAPDTQYF
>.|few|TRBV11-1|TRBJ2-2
TGTGCCAGCAGCTGGGGACTGGCCGGGGAGCTGTTTTTT
CASSWGLAGELFF
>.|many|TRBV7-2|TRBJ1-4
TGTGCCAGCAGCTTAGGCAGGGTCGGAACTAATGAAAAACTGTTTTTT
CASSLGRVGTNEKLFF
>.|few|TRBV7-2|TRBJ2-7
TGTGCCAGCAGCTTGTGGGAAAGCTCCTACGAGCAGTACTTC
CASSLWESSYEQYF
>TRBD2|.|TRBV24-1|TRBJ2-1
TGTGCCACCAGTGATGGGGGGGGGGGGGGTAACAATGAGCAGTTCTTC
CATSDGGGGGNNEQFF
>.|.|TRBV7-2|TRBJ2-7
TGTGCCAGCAGCCCCCCCATGAGGGACGAGCAGTACTTC
CASSPPMRDEQYF
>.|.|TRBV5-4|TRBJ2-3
TGTGCCAGCAGCTTGGAGGGGCTTACGCAGTATTTT
CASSLEGLTQYF
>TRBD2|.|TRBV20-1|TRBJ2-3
TGCAGTGCTAGGGTGGTTAGCGGGGCCGGAGATACGCAGTATTTT
CSARVVSGAGDTQYF
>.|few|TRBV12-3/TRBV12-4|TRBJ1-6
TGTGCCAGCAGTGCCGCGGGGTCCTATAATTCACCCCTCCACTTT
CASSAAGSYNSPLHF
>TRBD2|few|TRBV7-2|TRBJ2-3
TGTGCCAGCCGGCCCTCTAGCGGCTCAGATACGCAGTATTTT
CASRPSSGSDTQYF
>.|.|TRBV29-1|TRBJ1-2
TGCAGCGTTGAAGATCTGGGGGGGGGGCTTGGCTACACCTTC
CSVEDLGGGLGYTF
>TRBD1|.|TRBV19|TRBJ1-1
TGTGCCAGTAGTAAGACCAGGGGGCAGGGCACTGAAGCTTTCTTT
CASSKTRGQGTEAFF
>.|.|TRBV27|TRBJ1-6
TGTGCCAGCAGTCTCAAGGGGCCCTATAATTCACCCCTCCACTTT
CASSLKGPYNSPLHF